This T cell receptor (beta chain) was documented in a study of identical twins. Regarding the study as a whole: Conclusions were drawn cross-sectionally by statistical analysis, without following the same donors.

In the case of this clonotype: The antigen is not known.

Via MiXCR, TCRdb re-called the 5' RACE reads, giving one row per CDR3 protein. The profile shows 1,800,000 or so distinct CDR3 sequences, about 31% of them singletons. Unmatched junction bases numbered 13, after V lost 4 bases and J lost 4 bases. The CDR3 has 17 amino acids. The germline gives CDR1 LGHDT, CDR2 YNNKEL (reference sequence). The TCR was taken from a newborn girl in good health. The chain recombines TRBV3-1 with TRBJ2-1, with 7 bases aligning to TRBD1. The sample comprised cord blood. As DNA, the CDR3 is TGTGCCAGCAGCCCTCACATACAGGGGATTGGGTACAATGAGCAGTTCTTC. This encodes CASSPHIQGIGYNEQFF.